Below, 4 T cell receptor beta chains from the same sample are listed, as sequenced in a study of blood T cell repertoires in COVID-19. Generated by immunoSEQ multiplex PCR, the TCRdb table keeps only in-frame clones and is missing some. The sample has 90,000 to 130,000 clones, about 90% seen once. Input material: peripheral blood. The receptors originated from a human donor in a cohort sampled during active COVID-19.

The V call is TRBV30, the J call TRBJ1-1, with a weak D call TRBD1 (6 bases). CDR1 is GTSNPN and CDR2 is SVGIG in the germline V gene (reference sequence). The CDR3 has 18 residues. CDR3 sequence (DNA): TGTGCGTGCGTCATCCCCGGGGGGCTCTTTAGGATGAACACTGAAGCTTTCTTT. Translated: CACVIPGGLFRMNTEAFF. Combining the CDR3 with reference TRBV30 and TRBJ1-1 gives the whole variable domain SQTIHQWPATLVQPVGSPLSLECTVEGTSNPNLYWYRQAAGRGLQLLFYSVGIGQISSEVPQNLSASRPQDRQFILSSKKLLLSDSGFYLCACVIPGGLFRMNTEAFFGQGTRLTVV.

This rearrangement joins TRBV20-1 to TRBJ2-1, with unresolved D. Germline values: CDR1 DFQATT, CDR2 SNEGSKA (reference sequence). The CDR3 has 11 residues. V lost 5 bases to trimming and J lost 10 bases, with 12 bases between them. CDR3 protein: CSAFHPPEQFF. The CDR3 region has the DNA TGCAGTGCTTTCCATCCCCCAGAGCAGTTCTTC.

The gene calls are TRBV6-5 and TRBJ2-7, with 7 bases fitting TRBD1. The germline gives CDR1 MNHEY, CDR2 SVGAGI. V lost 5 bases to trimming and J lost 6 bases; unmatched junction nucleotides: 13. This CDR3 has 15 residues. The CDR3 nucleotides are TGTGCCAGCAGTAGGGATGGGACAGCTCTCTTCGAGCAGTACTTC. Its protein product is CASSRDGTALFEQYF.

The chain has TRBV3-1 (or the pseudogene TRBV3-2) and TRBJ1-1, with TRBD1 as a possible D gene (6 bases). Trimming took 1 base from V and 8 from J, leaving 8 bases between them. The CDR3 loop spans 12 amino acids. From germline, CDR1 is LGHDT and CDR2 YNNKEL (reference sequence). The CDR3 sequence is CASSQVGHEAFF. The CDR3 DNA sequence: TGTGCCAGCAGCCAAGTGGGACACGAAGCTTTCTTT.